These 15 T cell receptor beta chains were all obtained from the same sample, sequenced in a study of T cells in Graves' hyperthyroidism and ophthalmopathy. RNA transcripts gave rise to amplified TCR beta CDR3 regions. HTBI primers were used for first-round RT-PCR of the TCR CDR3. TCRdb recomputed calls from the multiplex PCR reads with MiXCR, one row per CDR3 protein. The data hold around 56,000 distinct CDR3 sequences, with roughly 49% observed a single time. Source material: blood. The receptors come from a woman aged 30 to 39 with Graves' ophthalmopathy.

V gene TRBV20-1 combines with J gene TRBJ2-3; 11 bases are a match to TRBD1. The CDR3 spans 14 residues. V lost 7 bases to trimming and J lost 2 bases; unmatched junction nucleotides: 5. Germline lookup yields CDR1 DFQATT and CDR2 SNEGSKA (reference sequence). CDR3 region: CSVWTGGVTDTQYF. The CDR3, as DNA: TGCAGTGTTTGGACAGGGGGCGTCACAGATACGCAGTATTTT.

The chain employs TRBV2 and TRBJ2-5; TRBD1 matches at 11 bases. The germline CDR1 and CDR2 sequences are SNHLY and FYNNEI. This CDR3 is built from 14 residues. V was clipped by 6 bases and J by 5 bases; unmatched bases: 5. This CDR3 reads CASSVGTGGETQYF. In DNA form, the CDR3 reads TGTGCCAGCAGCGTCGGGACAGGGGGGGAGACCCAGTACTTC.

The rearrangement uses TRBV20-1 and TRBJ1-5, with D hard to call. Germline CDR1 DFQATT, CDR2 SNEGSKA (reference sequence). The CDR3 contains 14 residues. V lost 6 bases to trimming and J lost 10 bases, with 22 bases between them. The DNA of the CDR3 is TGCAGTGCGCTCTCGGGCAGTCGAGGAGTTCCCCAGCATTTT. Protein sequence: CSALSGSRGVPQHF.

This clonotype was seen only a few times. A much larger clone lies a single base off, so this may be a read error. V gene TRBV28 combines with J gene TRBJ2-5; D is perhaps TRBD2 (6 bases). The CDR3 has 13 residues. The germline V and J ends were trimmed by 7 bases and 9 bases, with 18 bases remaining between them. Germline V gene data show CDR1 as MDHEN and CDR2 as SYDVKM. The CDR3 DNA reads TGTGCCAGCACTCGGAGGGCCGGGGAGGCCCAGTACTTC. Its translation: CASTRRAGEAQYF.

The rearrangement links TRBV2 to TRBJ1-2, with D possibly being TRBD1 (5 bases). V lost 7 bases to trimming and J lost 6 bases, with 12 bases between them. Germline lookup yields CDR1 SNHLY and CDR2 FYNNEI. The CDR3 consists of 12 residues. The CDR3 sequence is CASTIRGDGYTF. In nucleotides, the CDR3 is TGTGCCAGCACTATCCGGGGGGATGGCTACACCTTC.

To note about this clonotype: Germline and junction disagree at one end, which may indicate a read error. The chain recombines TRBV7-2 with TRBJ1-1; no clear D. Germline V CDR1 and CDR2: SGHTA, FQGNSA. The CDR3 length is 8 residues. The CDR3 sequence is CASSLDLF. The CDR3 coding sequence is TGTGCCAGCAGCTTAGATCTCTTT. Supplemented by reference TRBV7-2 and TRBJ1-1, the full variable domain reads GAGVSQSPSNKVTEKGKDVELRCDPISGHTALYWYRQSLGQGLEFLIYFQGNSAPDKSGLPSDRFSAERTGGSVSTLTIQRTQQEDSAVYLCASSLDLFGQGTRLTVV.

There are many counts of this clonotype. The chain recombines TRBV28 with TRBJ2-5; tentative D call: TRBD2 (7 bases). CDR3 length: 15 amino acids. Germline-derived CDR1 and CDR2 are MDHEN and SYDVKM. V gave up 6 bases and J gave up 2 bases, with 16 bases separating them. CDR3 sequence (DNA): TGTGCCAGCAGATCTAGCGGAGGGGGGCAAGAGACCCAGTACTTC. It yields the protein CASRSSGGGQETQYF. Complete variable domain (other parts from reference TRBV28 and TRBJ2-5): DVKVTQSSRYLVKRTGEKVFLECVQDMDHENMFWYRQDPGLGLRLIYFSYDVKMKEKGDIPEGYSVSREKKERFSLILESASTNQTSMYLCASRSSGGGQETQYFGPGTRLLVL.

V gene TRBV15 combines with J gene TRBJ2-1; 10 positions match TRBD2. V gave up 3 bases and J gave up 12 bases; unmatched junction bases: 17. The CDR3 is 17 residues long. Looked up from germline, CDR1 is LNHNV and CDR2 is YYDKDF (reference sequence). CDR3 loop: CATSSSRTSGSELRQFF. Written as DNA, the CDR3 is TGTGCCACCAGCAGTTCCCGGACTAGCGGCTCGGAATTGCGGCAGTTCTTC.

The rearrangement links TRBV12-3 or TRBV12-4 to TRBJ1-1, with 8 bases matching TRBD1. The trim removed 6 bases at V and 2 bases at J, leaving 11 bases unmatched. The CDR3 covers 16 residues. CDR3 sequence: CASSLTGVYGNTEAFF. For the CDR3, the DNA is TGTGCCAGCAGCCTGACAGGGGTTTATGGAAACACTGAAGCTTTCTTT.

This clonotype came up many times. The chain carries TRBV10-3 and TRBJ2-2, with D possibly TRBD2 on 6 matching bases. Trimming took off 3 bases at V and 6 bases at J, with 26 bases between the two ends. The CDR3 spans 19 residues. Germline V gene data show CDR1 as ENHRY and CDR2 as SYGVKD. CDR3 coding DNA: TGTGCCATCAGTGACAGCTCCCGGGAGTCCGCTTGGGGGGCCGGGGAGCTGTTTTTT. It yields the protein CAISDSSRESAWGAGELFF.

This clonotype turned up a few times. The chain has TRBV20-1 and TRBJ2-7; tentative D call: TRBD2 (5 bases). Germline values: CDR1 DFQATT, CDR2 SNEGSKA (reference sequence). V lost 0 bases, J lost 7 bases, and 10 bases lay in between. The CDR3 totals 12 residues. The CDR3 spells CSARDLEREQYF. CDR3 sequence (DNA): TGCAGTGCTAGAGATCTGGAGCGGGAGCAGTACTTC.

V is TRBV6-5 and J is TRBJ1-4; D gene unclear. The CDR3 has 14 residues. The ends were cut back, 2 bases at V and 5 bases at J, with 9 bases in the middle. Germline CDR1 reads MNHEY; CDR2 reads SVGAGI. CDR3 in amino acids: CASSYGNQNEKLFF. The CDR3 DNA is TGTGCCAGCAGTTACGGGAATCAAAATGAAAAACTGTTTTTT.

This clonotype was found many times. The chain is built from TRBV9 and TRBJ2-1; 8 nucleotides line up with TRBD2. V lost 0 bases and J lost 5; bases outside the gene matches: 13. This CDR3 contains 18 residues. CDR1 and CDR2 (germline): SGDLS, YYNGEE. The CDR3 reads CASSVGIREGSGNNEQFF. CDR3 nucleotides: TGTGCCAGCAGCGTAGGTATCCGTGAGGGTAGCGGGAACAATGAGCAGTTCTTC.

This clonotype was recorded at least ten times. J is TRBJ2-7 and V is TRBV14, with 11 bases lining up with TRBD2. V lost 5 bases to trimming and J lost 4 bases; unmatched junction nucleotides: 7. Germline V gene sequence: CDR1 SGHDN, CDR2 FVKESK. The CDR3 is made up of 15 amino acids. The CDR3 bases are TGTGCCAGCAGCAAACTACTAGCGGGAGTTTACGAGCAGTACTTC. This translates into CASSKLLAGVYEQYF.

This clonotype was counted many times. The V gene is TRBV20-1, the J gene TRBJ1-5; a possible D gene is TRBD1 (5 bases). V dropped 2 bases and J dropped 3 bases, with 20 bases sitting between them. CDR1 DFQATT and CDR2 SNEGSKA come from the germline V gene (reference sequence). The length of the CDR3 is 17 residues. The CDR3 bases are TGCAGTGCTAGAAGACGTGCCCTTCTGGGGGACAATCAGCCCCAGCATTTT. Translation gives CSARRRALLGDNQPQHF.